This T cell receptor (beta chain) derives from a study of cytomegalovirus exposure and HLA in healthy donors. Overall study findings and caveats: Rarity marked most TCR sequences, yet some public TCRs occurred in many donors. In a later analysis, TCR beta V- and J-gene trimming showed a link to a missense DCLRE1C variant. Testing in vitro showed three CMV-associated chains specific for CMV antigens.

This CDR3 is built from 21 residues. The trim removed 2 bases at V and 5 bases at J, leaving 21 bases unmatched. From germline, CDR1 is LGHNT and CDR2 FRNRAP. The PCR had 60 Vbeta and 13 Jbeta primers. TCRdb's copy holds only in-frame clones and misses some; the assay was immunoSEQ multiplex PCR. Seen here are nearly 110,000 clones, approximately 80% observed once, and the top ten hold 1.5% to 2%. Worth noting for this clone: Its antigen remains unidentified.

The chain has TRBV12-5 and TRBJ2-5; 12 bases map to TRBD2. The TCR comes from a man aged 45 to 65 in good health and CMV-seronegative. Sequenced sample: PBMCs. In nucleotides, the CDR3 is TGTGCTAGTGGTTTGAGCCTGGGATTGACTAGCGGGGGCCCCTTGGGGGAGACCCAGTACTTC. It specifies CASGLSLGLTSGGPLGETQYF.